One and the same sample provided the 21 T cell receptor beta chains below, sequenced in a study of T-cell reconstitution after alpha-beta-depleted transplantation in children. Unique molecular identifiers were incorporated during preparation of the TCRbeta library. One entry per CDR3 protein, called by TCRdb with MiXCR from the PCR reads. Among 780,000 or so distinct CDR3 sequences listed, about 15% were seen once. Specimen: PBMCs, mostly from graft donor cells, collected 360 days after TCRalphabeta/CD19-depleted stem cell transplant. The origin of the receptors is a male patient aged 5 to 17 who had a stem cell transplant for acute lymphoblastic leukemia, so the T cells may come from the graft donor.

This clonotype was seen only a few times. The chain joins TRBV20-1 to TRBJ2-1; D possibly matches TRBD1 or TRBD2 (5 bases each). Germline-derived CDR1 and CDR2 are DFQATT and SNEGSKA (reference sequence). This CDR3 contains 15 residues. With 5 bases removed from V and 0 bases from J, the gap between germline ends came to 14 bases. The CDR3 nucleotides are TGCAGTGCTGTCCGGGACGGCGGCTCCTACAATGAGCAGTTCTTC. It yields the protein CSAVRDGGSYNEQFF.

This sequence joins TRBV5-6 and TRBJ2-7, with D perhaps matching TRBD2 (5 bases). The germline V gene has CDR1 SGHDT and CDR2 YYEEEE. Trimming took off 3 bases at V and 6 bases at J, with 22 bases between the two ends. The CDR3 has 16 residues. The CDR3: CASSWTGNRLPFEQYF. CDR3 coding DNA: TGTGCCAGCAGCTGGACGGGAAACCGTCTCCCGTTCGAGCAGTACTTC.

V gene TRBV9 combines with J gene TRBJ2-1, with no clear D. This CDR3 spans 18 amino acids. CDR1 is SGDLS, CDR2 YYNGEE, per germline. Trimming took off 0 bases at V and 4 bases at J, with 20 bases between the two ends. CDR3 sequence: CASSVAPQVPLYYNEQFF. The CDR3 DNA reads as TGTGCCAGCAGCGTAGCTCCCCAGGTCCCGCTGTATTACAATGAGCAGTTCTTC.

This clonotype was detected many times. This chain's CDR3 is CASSSKLAGRNEQFF. CDR3 DNA sequence: TGTGCCAGCAGTTCGAAGCTAGCGGGACGGAATGAGCAGTTCTTC. The chain links TRBV12-3 or TRBV12-4 to TRBJ2-1; 9 bases map to TRBD2. The CDR3 sequence is 15 residues long. Losses at the gene ends were 4 bases for V and 7 bases for J; bases not matched to a gene: 8.

The table lists this clonotype with a few counts. The chain carries TRBV29-1 and TRBJ2-5, with 12 bases identical to TRBD2. The CDR3 has 13 residues. The germline V gene encodes CDR1 SQVTM and CDR2 ANQGSEA. V trimming: 6 bases; J trimming: 7 bases; junction bases outside the gene matches: 6. CDR3 residues: CSVAGTSGRTQYF. The CDR3 DNA reads TGCAGCGTCGCCGGGACTAGCGGGCGGACCCAGTACTTC.

This clonotype was observed many times. The rearrangement uses TRBV25-1 and TRBJ2-5; 7 nucleotides match TRBD1. The CDR3 totals 16 residues. V shed 4 bases, J shed 1 base, and the junction held 9 bases outside the gene matches. Germline V gene sequence: CDR1 MGHDK, CDR2 SYGVNS. The CDR3 loop reads CASSATGQAIQETQYF. The CDR3 bases are TGTGCCAGCAGTGCGACCGGACAGGCAATCCAAGAGACCCAGTACTTC.

This clonotype occurred a few times. This rearrangement joins TRBV12-5 to TRBJ2-1; the match to TRBD2 covers 11 bases. The CDR3 consists of 14 residues. The junction had 4 bases not matched to a gene; V was cut back by 8 bases and J by 4 bases. Germline V CDR1 and CDR2: LGHNT, FRNRAP. In DNA form, the CDR3 reads TGTGCTAGTAGACTAGCGGGAACATACAATGAGCAGTTCTTC. Translated, it gives CASRLAGTYNEQFF.

The rearrangement links TRBV5-1 to TRBJ1-5; D is undetermined. The CDR3 consists of 15 residues. Between the trimmed V and J ends, which lost 0 bases and 0 bases, there was a span of 7 bases. Germline-derived CDR1 and CDR2 are SGHRS and YFSETQ. This CDR3 reads CASSLGTYSNQPQHF. The CDR3 DNA reads TGCGCCAGCAGCTTGGGGACGTATAGCAATCAGCCCCAGCATTTT.

The chain is built from TRBV10-3 and TRBJ2-7, with D hard to call. The V gene lost 11 bases and the J gene lost 0 bases, with 17 bases spanning the gap. Per germline, CDR1 ENHRY and CDR2 SYGVKD. CDR3 size: 14 residues. The CDR3 DNA sequence: TGTGCCCCAAGACCAGGCGCCACCTCCTACGAGCAGTACTTC. It is translated as CAPRPGATSYEQYF.

The V and J genes are TRBV5-1 and TRBJ2-7; 7 nucleotides align to TRBD1. The CDR3 totals 14 residues. Per the germline V gene, CDR1 is SGHRS and CDR2 is YFSETQ. Trimming removed 3 bases from V and 3 bases from J; junction bases left unmatched: 6. The CDR3 coding sequence is TGCGCCAGCAGCTGGACAGGTGACGACTACGAGCAGTACTTC. Encoded protein: CASSWTGDDYEQYF.

As regards this clonotype: The junction does not match germline at one end; this may be a read error. The J gene is TRBJ2-1, the V gene TRBV5-1; D may correspond to TRBD1 or TRBD2 (5 bases each). CDR1 SGHRS and CDR2 YFSETQ come from the germline V gene. The CDR3 is 13 residues long. CDR3 nucleotides: TGCACCAGCAGCTTGACCGGGTGGGGGGAGCAGTTCTTC. It translates to CTSSLTGWGEQFF.

This clonotype was counted at least ten times. The rearrangement joins TRBV7-9 to TRBJ1-2, with unresolved D. The CDR3 is 13 amino acids. Germline CDR1 is SEHNR and CDR2 is FQNEAQ (reference sequence). V was cut by 4 bases and J by 3 bases, with 9 bases left in between. DNA for the CDR3: TGTGCCAGCAGCTCGGACTCTTACTATGGCTACACCTTC. This translates into CASSSDSYYGYTF.

This clonotype was picked up a small number of times. The chain carries TRBV5-1 and TRBJ1-6, with D uncertain. The CDR3 is 16 amino acids. The germline CDR1 and CDR2 sequences are SGHRS and YFSETQ. Trimming pared 5 bases from V and 1 base from J, leaving 13 bases between. The CDR3 here is CASRGMSASYNSPLHF. In nucleotides, the CDR3 is TGCGCCAGCAGGGGAATGTCAGCGTCCTATAATTCACCCCTCCACTTT.

This clonotype was found a few times. The chain couples TRBV7-3 to TRBJ1-1; 8 bases are shared with TRBD1. The CDR3 runs to 15 residues. Germline CDR1 and CDR2: SGHTA and FQGTGA. Trimming removed 5 bases from V and 4 bases from J; junction bases left unmatched: 9. The CDR3 DNA follows: TGTGCCAGCAGCCCACAGGGGGGAGGAGGCACTGAAGCTTTCTTT. The encoded protein is CASSPQGGGGTEAFF.

The chain has TRBV12-3 or TRBV12-4 and TRBJ2-7; 9 nucleotides align to TRBD2. The length of the CDR3 is 17 residues. The V gene end was trimmed by 4 bases and the J gene end by 3 bases; junction bases not matched to a gene: 13. CDR3 amino acids: CASSSHPLTSGHYEQYF. CDR3 bases: TGTGCCAGCAGTTCCCACCCACTGACTAGCGGACACTACGAGCAGTACTTC.

The CDR3 loop reads CASSLGQIPNIQYF. The DNA of the CDR3 is TGTGCCAGCAGTTTAGGCCAGATACCAAACATTCAGTACTTC. The J gene is TRBJ2-4, the V gene TRBV12-3 or TRBV12-4; D ambiguous. The CDR3 covers 14 residues. Trimming stripped 1 base from V and 6 bases from J, with 10 bases between.

The chain carries TRBV5-1 and TRBJ2-2, with 7 nucleotides matching TRBD2. The ends lost 4 bases at V and 6 bases at J; junction bases unmatched: 12. CDR1 and CDR2 from the germline V gene are SGHRS and YFSETQ. CDR3 length equals 16 residues. For the CDR3, the DNA is TGCGCCAGCAGCGACTCTAGCGGTACTCGACCCGGGGAGCTGTTTTTT. It codes for CASSDSSGTRPGELFF.

This clonotype was seen a handful of times. This chain joins TRBV5-1 and TRBJ1-4; possible D gene TRBD1, 6 bases. The germline gives CDR1 SGHRS, CDR2 YFSETQ. V dropped 0 bases and J dropped 6 bases, with 12 bases sitting between them. CDR3 size: 15 residues. CDR3 DNA sequence: TGCGCCAGCAGCTTGGGGTCAGGGGAGTATGAAAAACTGTTTTTT. Protein product: CASSLGSGEYEKLFF. The whole variable domain, filled in from reference TRBV5-1 and TRBJ1-4, reads KAGVTQTPRYLIKTRGQQVTLSCSPISGHRSVSWYQQTPGQGLQFLFEYFSETQRNKGNFPGRFSGRQFSNSRSEMNVSTLELGDSALYLCASSLGSGEYEKLFFGSGTQLSVL.

The chain carries TRBV20-1 and TRBJ2-3, with 8 nucleotides matching TRBD1. Per the germline V gene, CDR1 is DFQATT and CDR2 is SNEGSKA (reference sequence). The CDR3 extends over 15 amino acids. The trim removed 3 bases at V and 0 bases at J, leaving 5 bases unmatched. CDR3 sequence reads: CSARKTGASTDTQYF. The CDR3, as DNA: TGCAGTGCTAGGAAGACAGGGGCAAGCACAGATACGCAGTATTTT.

This clonotype was seen a handful of times. CDR3 nucleotides: TGTGCCAGCAGTTACTCTAGGCGAGGAAGCACAGATACGCAGTATTTT. It codes for CASSYSRRGSTDTQYF. The chain links TRBV6-5 to TRBJ2-3; D not resolved. V was pared by 0 bases and J by 0 bases, with 10 bases between. From germline, CDR1 is MNHEY and CDR2 SVGAGI. The CDR3 has 16 amino acids.

This clonotype was observed a handful of times. The chain recombines TRBV5-1 with TRBJ1-2; TRBD1 matches 8 bases. The length of the CDR3 is 15 residues. Trimming at V came to 0 bases and at J to 2 bases, leaving 3 bases not matched to a gene. Germline CDR1 reads SGHRS; CDR2 reads YFSETQ. CDR3 region: CASSLVGDRNYGYTF. As DNA, the CDR3 is TGCGCCAGCAGCTTGGTTGGGGACAGGAACTATGGCTACACCTTC.